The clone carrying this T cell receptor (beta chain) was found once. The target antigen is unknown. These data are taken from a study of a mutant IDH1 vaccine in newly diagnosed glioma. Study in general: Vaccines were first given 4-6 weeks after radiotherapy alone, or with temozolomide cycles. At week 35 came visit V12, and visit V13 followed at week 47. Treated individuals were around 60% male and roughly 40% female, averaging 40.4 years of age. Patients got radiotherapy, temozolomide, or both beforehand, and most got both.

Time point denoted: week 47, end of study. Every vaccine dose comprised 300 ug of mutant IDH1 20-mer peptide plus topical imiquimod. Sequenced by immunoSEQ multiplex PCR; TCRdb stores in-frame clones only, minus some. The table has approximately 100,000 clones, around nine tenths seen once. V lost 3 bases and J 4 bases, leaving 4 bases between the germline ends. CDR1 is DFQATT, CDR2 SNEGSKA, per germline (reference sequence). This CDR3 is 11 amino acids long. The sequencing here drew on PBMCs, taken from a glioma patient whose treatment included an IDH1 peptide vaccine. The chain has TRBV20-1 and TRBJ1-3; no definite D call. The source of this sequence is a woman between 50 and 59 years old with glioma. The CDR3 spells CSARNGNTIYF. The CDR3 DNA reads TGCAGTGCTAGGAACGGAAACACCATATATTTT.